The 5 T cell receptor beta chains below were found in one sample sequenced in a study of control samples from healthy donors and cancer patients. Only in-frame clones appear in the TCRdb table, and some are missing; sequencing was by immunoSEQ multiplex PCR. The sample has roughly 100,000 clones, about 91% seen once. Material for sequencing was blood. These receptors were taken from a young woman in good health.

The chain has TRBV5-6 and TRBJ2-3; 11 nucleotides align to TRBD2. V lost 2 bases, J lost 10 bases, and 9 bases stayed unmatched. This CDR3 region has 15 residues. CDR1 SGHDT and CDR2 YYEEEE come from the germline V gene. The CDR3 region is CASSLRLAGINPQYF. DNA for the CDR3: TGTGCCAGCAGCTTAAGACTAGCGGGGATTAACCCGCAGTATTTT. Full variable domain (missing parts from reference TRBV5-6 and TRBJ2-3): DAGVTQSPTHLIKTRGQQVTLRCSPKSGHDTVSWYQQALGQGPQFIFQYYEEEERQRGNFPDRFSGHQFPNYSSELNVNALLLGDSALYLCASSLRLAGINPQYFGPGTRLTVL.

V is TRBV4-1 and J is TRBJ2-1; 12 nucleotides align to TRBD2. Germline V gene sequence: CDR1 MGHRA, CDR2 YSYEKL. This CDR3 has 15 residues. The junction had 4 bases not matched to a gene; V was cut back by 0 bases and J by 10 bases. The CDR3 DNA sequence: TGCGCCAGCAGCCAAGAAGGCCTAGCGGGAGGGGAGCAGTTCTTC. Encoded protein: CASSQEGLAGGEQFF.

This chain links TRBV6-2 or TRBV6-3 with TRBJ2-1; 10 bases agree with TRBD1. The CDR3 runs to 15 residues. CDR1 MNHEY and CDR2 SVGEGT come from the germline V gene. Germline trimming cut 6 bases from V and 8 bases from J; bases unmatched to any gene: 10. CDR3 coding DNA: TGTGCCAGCAGCGACAGGGGGCGAATCTCGGATGAGCAGTTCTTC. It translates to CASSDRGRISDEQFF.

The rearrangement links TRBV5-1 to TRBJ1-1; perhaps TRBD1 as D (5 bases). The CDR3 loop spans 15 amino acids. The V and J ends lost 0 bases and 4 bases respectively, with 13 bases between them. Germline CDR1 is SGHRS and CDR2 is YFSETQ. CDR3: CASSLEPGLGTEAFF. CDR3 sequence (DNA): TGCGCCAGCAGCTTGGAACCGGGGCTTGGCACTGAAGCTTTCTTT.

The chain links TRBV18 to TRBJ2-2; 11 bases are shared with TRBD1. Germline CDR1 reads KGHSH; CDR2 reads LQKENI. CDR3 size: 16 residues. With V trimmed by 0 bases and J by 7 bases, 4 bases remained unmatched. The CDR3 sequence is CASSPPGQGVNGELFF. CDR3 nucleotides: TGTGCCAGCTCACCACCGGGACAGGGGGTGAACGGGGAGCTGTTTTTT.